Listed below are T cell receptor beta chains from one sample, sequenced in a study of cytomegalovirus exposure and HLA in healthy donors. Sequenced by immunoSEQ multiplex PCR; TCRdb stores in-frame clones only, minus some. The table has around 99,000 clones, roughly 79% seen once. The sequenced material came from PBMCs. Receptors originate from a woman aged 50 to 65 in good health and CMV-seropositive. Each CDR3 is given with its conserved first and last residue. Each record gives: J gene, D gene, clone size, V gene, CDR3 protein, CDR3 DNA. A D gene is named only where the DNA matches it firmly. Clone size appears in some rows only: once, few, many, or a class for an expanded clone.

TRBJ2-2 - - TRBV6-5 CASSTGTKITGELFF TGTGCCAGCAGCACAGGGACAAAGATAACCGGGGAGCTGTTTTTT
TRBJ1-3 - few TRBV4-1 CASSQGYGRDTIYF TGCGCCAGCAGCCAGGGATACGGGAGGGACACCATATATTTT
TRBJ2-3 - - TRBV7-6 CASSSPGTDTQYF TGTGCCAGCAGCTCCCCAGGGACAGATACGCAGTATTTT
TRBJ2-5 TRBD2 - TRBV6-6 CASISGGAGETQYF TGTGCCAGCATTAGCGGGGGGGCCGGGGAGACCCAGTACTTC
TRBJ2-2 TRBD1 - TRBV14 CASSSIGTANTGELFF TGTGCCAGCAGCTCCATCGGGACAGCGAACACCGGGGAGCTGTTTTTT
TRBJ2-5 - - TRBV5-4 CASSRDTQETQYF TGTGCCAGCAGCAGGGACACGCAAGAGACCCAGTACTTC
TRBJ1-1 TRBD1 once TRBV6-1 CASTRGVNTEAFF TGTGCCAGCACCAGGGGGGTGAACACTGAAGCTTTCTTT
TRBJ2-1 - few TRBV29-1 CSVEKVSGDEQFF TGCAGCGTTGAAAAGGTCAGCGGCGATGAGCAGTTCTTC
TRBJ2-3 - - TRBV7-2 CASRADWSADTQYF TGTGCCAGCAGGGCAGACTGGTCGGCAGATACGCAGTATTTT
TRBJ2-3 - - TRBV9 CASSVAPRGDTQYF TGTGCCAGCAGCGTAGCCCCCAGGGGAGATACGCAGTATTTT
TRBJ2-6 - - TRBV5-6 CASSPNRARAGANVLTF TGTGCCAGCAGTCCTAACAGGGCTAGGGCAGGGGCCAACGTCCTGACTTTC
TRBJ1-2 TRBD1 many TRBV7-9 CASIRGTGGINYGYTF TGTGCCAGCATCCGTGGGACAGGGGGCATAAACTATGGCTACACCTTC
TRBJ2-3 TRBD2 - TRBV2 CASSALAVQGTQYF TGTGCCAGCAGTGCCCTAGCGGTCCAGGGTACGCAGTATTTT
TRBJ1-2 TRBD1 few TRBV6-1 CASSEREQGVNGYTF TGTGCCAGCAGTGAAAGGGAGCAGGGGGTTAATGGCTACACCTTC
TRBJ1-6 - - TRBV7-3 CASSLGRNSPLHF TGTGCCAGCAGCTTGGGCAGAAATTCACCCCTCCACTTT
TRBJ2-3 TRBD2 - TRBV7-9 CASSSTSGGPYTDTQYF TGTGCCAGCAGCTCAACTAGCGGGGGGCCCTACACAGATACGCAGTATTTT
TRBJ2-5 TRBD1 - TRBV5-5 CASSLTGGGETQYF TGTGCCAGCAGCTTGACAGGGGGCGGTGAGACCCAGTACTTC
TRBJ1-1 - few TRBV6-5 CASSPQGLRGEAFF TGTGCCAGCAGTCCACAGGGCCTGAGGGGTGAAGCTTTCTTT
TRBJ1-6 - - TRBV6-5 CASSSSSYNSPLHF TGTGCCAGCAGTAGTAGCTCCTATAATTCACCCCTCCACTTT
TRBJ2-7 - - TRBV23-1 CASGARGSRVQYF TGCGCCAGCGGGGCCAGGGGATCACGGGTGCAGTACTTC
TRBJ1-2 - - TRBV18 CASSPNGQTYYGYTF TGTGCCAGCTCACCTAACGGACAGACTTACTATGGCTACACCTTC
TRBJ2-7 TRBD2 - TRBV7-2 CASSLGTSISYEQYF TGTGCCAGCAGCTTAGGGACTAGCATCTCCTACGAGCAGTACTTC
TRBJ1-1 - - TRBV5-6 CASSAPGHSLNTEAFF TGTGCCAGCAGCGCCCCGGGACACTCACTGAACACTGAAGCTTTCTTT
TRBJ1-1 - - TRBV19 CASSPSAGGASEAFF TGTGCCAGTAGCCCCTCGGCGGGGGGCGCATCTGAAGCTTTCTTT
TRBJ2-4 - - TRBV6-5 CASRGGSLAKNSQYF TGTGCCAGCAGGGGAGGTAGTCTGGCCAAAAACAGTCAGTACTTC
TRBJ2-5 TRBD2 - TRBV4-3 CASSQDLGRAQYF TGCGCCAGCAGCCAAGACCTCGGGAGGGCCCAGTACTTC